The 15 T cell receptor beta chains presented below share a single source sample, sequenced in a study of blood T cell repertoires in COVID-19. Here immunoSEQ multiplex PCR was the method, and the copy in TCRdb shows in-frame clones only, minus some. The data contain roughly 220,000 clones, around 80% of them singletons. What was sequenced was peripheral blood. These receptors originate from a woman aged 40 to 50 who had recovered from COVID-19.

The chain combines TRBV5-1 with TRBJ2-7; 7 positions agree with TRBD1. V lost 0 bases, J lost 1 base, and 1 base stayed unmatched. In germline, CDR1 is SGHRS, CDR2 YFSETQ. The CDR3 consists of 14 residues. CDR3 sequence: CASSLVGQSYEQYF. The CDR3 DNA reads TGCGCCAGCAGCTTGGTGGGACAGTCCTACGAGCAGTACTTC.

The gene calls are TRBV4-3 and TRBJ1-1, with D possibly matching TRBD1 (6 bases). The CDR3 runs 13 residues. Trimming cost V 4 bases and J 1 base, with 7 bases left between them. Per the germline V gene, CDR1 is LGHNA and CDR2 is YSLEER. The CDR3 region has the DNA TGCGCCAGCAGCCGAGGGGGGAACACTGAAGCTTTCTTT. It encodes CASSRGGNTEAFF.

J is TRBJ1-2 and V is TRBV11-2; TRBD1 is a possible D gene (5 bases). Trimming took off 5 bases at V and 4 bases at J, with 11 bases between the two ends. From germline, CDR1 is SGHAT and CDR2 FQNNGV. The CDR3 covers 13 residues. CDR3 amino acids: CASSAGGGYGYTF. DNA for the CDR3: TGTGCCAGCAGCGCCGGGGGTGGCTATGGCTACACCTTC.

CDR3 amino acids: CASRDLAGGQETQYF. The CDR3 DNA sequence: TGCGCCAGCAGGGATCTAGCGGGGGGCCAAGAGACCCAGTACTTC. The J gene is TRBJ2-5, the V gene TRBV5-1, with TRBD2 matching 11 bases. The J segment lost 1 base and the V segment lost 5 bases, leaving 4 bases of the junction unmatched. The germline CDR1 and CDR2 sequences are SGHRS and YFSETQ. The length of the CDR3 is 15 residues.

This chain connects TRBV2 to TRBJ2-3; 9 positions agree with TRBD1. This CDR3 contains 14 residues. Germline CDR1 and CDR2: SNHLY and FYNNEI. V dropped 9 bases and J dropped 0; count of bases not matched to a gene: 4. The CDR3 nucleotides are TGTGCCAGGGACAGGGGAGGCAGCACAGATACGCAGTATTTT. Translating it yields CARDRGGSTDTQYF.

On this clone: A read error may account for a junction end that differs from germline. The V gene is TRBV7-7, the J gene TRBJ2-1; D is unclear. The CDR3 loop spans 13 amino acids. Per the germline V gene, CDR1 is SSHAT and CDR2 is FNYEAQ (reference sequence). The CDR3 loop is CASSLVDNNEQFF. In nucleotides, the CDR3 is TGTGCTAGCAGCTTAGTCGACAACAATGAGCAGTTCTTC.

This clone has just a few counts. The gene calls are TRBV6-5 and TRBJ1-1; D is undetermined. This CDR3 has 15 residues. Between the trimmed V and J ends, which lost 6 bases and 0 bases, there was a span of 14 bases. CDR1 and CDR2 from the germline V gene are MNHEY and SVGAGI. The DNA of the CDR3 is TGTGCCAGCAGACCTGGGAGTCACTTGAACACTGAAGCTTTCTTT. This translates into CASRPGSHLNTEAFF.

This clone was picked up a small number of times. The rearrangement uses TRBV5-1 and TRBJ1-1; 7 bases are shared with TRBD1. Trimming took 4 bases from V and 1 from J; bases not matched to a gene: 10. The CDR3 covers 16 residues. Germline lookup yields CDR1 SGHRS and CDR2 YFSETQ. CDR3 in amino acids: CASSAGPDRPNTEAFF. The DNA of the CDR3 is TGCGCCAGCAGCGCCGGGCCGGACAGGCCGAACACTGAAGCTTTCTTT.

This clone has only a few counts. The rearrangement uses TRBV5-6 and TRBJ1-6; no definite D call. The CDR3 has 15 amino acids. V was shortened by 3 bases and J by 6 bases, with 13 bases between the two germline ends. Germline CDR1 is SGHDT and CDR2 is YYEEEE. The CDR3 region has the DNA TGTGCCAGCAGCTCAGCAGCGGCATTTAATTCACCCCTCCACTTT. It is translated as CASSSAAAFNSPLHF.

The chain combines TRBV10-1 with TRBJ2-7; D is possibly TRBD2 (6 bases). Per germline, CDR1 WNHNN and CDR2 SYGVQD (reference sequence). Trimming shortened V by 0 bases and J by 3 bases, and 6 bases separated the two germline ends. There are 13 residues in the CDR3. The CDR3 sequence is CASSESGGYEQYF. The CDR3, as DNA: TGCGCCAGCAGTGAGTCCGGGGGCTACGAGCAGTACTTC.

The chain employs TRBV6-6 and TRBJ1-6; tentative D call: TRBD1 (6 bases). The germline V gene encodes CDR1 MNHNY and CDR2 SVGAGI (reference sequence). V dropped 2 bases and J dropped 10 bases, with 15 bases sitting between them. The CDR3 sequence is 15 residues long. CDR3 DNA: TGTGCCAGCAGTTACGGGACACCATTAGAATCACCCCTCCACTTT. Protein: CASSYGTPLESPLHF.

The chain joins TRBV7-2 to TRBJ1-3; D remains unclear. CDR1 SGHTA and CDR2 FQGNSA come from the germline V gene. CDR3 length: 16 amino acids. Trimming cost V 3 bases and J 4 bases, with 16 bases left between them. The CDR3 bases are TGTGCCAGCAGCTTTGGCCATCTAACGGGGGGAAACACCATATATTTT. As protein: CASSFGHLTGGNTIYF.

The rearrangement uses TRBV6-4 and TRBJ1-1; D is perhaps TRBD1 (6 bases). The V end lost 5 bases, the J end lost 3 bases, and 13 bases lay between the germline ends. CDR3 length equals 14 residues. Germline CDR1 is MRHNA and CDR2 is SNTAGT. The CDR3 bases are TGTGCCAGCAGTCCACAGGGTAAGGACACTGAAGCTTTCTTT. This sequence encodes CASSPQGKDTEAFF.

This clone has more than one count but fewer than ten. V gene TRBV6-6 combines with J gene TRBJ2-5; the D gene is possibly TRBD2 (5 bases). The CDR3 runs to 13 residues. Per the germline V gene, CDR1 is MNHNY and CDR2 is SVGAGI (reference sequence). V lost 8 bases, J lost 1 base, and 11 bases lay in between. CDR3 sequence reads: CASGASRQETQYF. In DNA form, the CDR3 reads TGTGCCAGCGGCGCTAGCCGCCAAGAGACCCAGTACTTC.

This clone was seen only a few times. The CDR3 DNA follows: TGTGCCAGCAGCTTATATTCCTCCGGACTAGCGCAAGAGACCCAGTACTTC. Translation gives CASSLYSSGLAQETQYF. The V call is TRBV7-2, the J call TRBJ2-5, with 9 bases aligning to TRBD2. The CDR3 is 17 residues long. After removal of 2 bases from V and 2 bases from J, the junction contained 9 bases not matched to a gene. The germline V gene encodes CDR1 SGHTA and CDR2 FQGNSA.